This T cell receptor (beta chain) was sequenced in a study of regulatory T cells. This CDR3 is 14 amino acids long. Germline CDR1 reads MDHEN; CDR2 reads SYDVKM. J was trimmed by 2 bases and V by 3 bases; bases with no gene match: 2. The PCR used 52 TRBV and 13 TRBJ primers. TCRdb's table, derived via immunoSEQ multiplex PCR, lists solely in-frame clones and lacks some. The sample lists approximately 15,000 clones; under 95% were seen once. All CD3G-deficient patients showed autoimmunity, more severe in two. The clonotype comes from a young adult with CD3G deficiency. V is TRBV28 and J is TRBJ2-7; 9 bases are shared with TRBD1. The sample consisted of CD8+ T cells sorted from blood. CDR3 nucleotides: TGTGCCAGCAGTTTGGGACAGGGTCCCTACGAGCAGTACTTC. Residues: CASSLGQGPYEQYF. The full variable domain, its missing parts supplied by reference TRBV28 and TRBJ2-7, is DVKVTQSSRYLVKRTGEKVFLECVQDMDHENMFWYRQDPGLGLRLIYFSYDVKMKEKGDIPEGYSVSREKKERFSLILESASTNQTSMYLCASSLGQGPYEQYFGPGTRLTVT.